Listed below are T cell receptor beta chains from one sample, sequenced in a study of T cell repertoires in cytomegalovirus infection. TCRdb used MiXCR to reprocess the reads, holding one entry per CDR3 protein. The table records under 600,000 distinct CDR3 sequences, 16% of them present only once. Sequencing was done on a sample of CD8+ T cells from PBMCs. Every receptor here comes from a human donor in good health (CMV status not recorded). Some clones in this sample may be carry-over from other donors' samples. CDR3s include the opening cysteine and the closing phenylalanine or tryptophan. D genes are given only for firm matches. Size tells how often a clone was seen (once, few, many) or the class of an expanded clone, and some rows leave it out.

D gene	V gene	clone size	J gene	CDR3 length	CDR3 protein	CDR3 DNA
TRBD1	TRBV5-5	few	TRBJ2-7	16	CASSLELLGTGTGQYF	TGTGCCAGCAGCTTGGAATTATTGGGGACAGGGACCGGGCAGTACTTC
TRBD1	TRBV6-1	NA	TRBJ2-5	14	CASSTDRGLETQYF	TGTGCCAGCAGTACGGACAGGGGTCTAGAGACCCAGTACTTC
NA	TRBV7-2	many	TRBJ1-6	15	CASSARGGIGSPLHF	TGTGCCAGCAGCGCCCGGGGGGGAATCGGTTCACCCCTCCACTTT
TRBD2	TRBV15	NA	TRBJ2-7	15	CATSRALAGSSEQYF	TGTGCCACCAGCAGAGCACTAGCGGGAAGCAGCGAGCAGTACTTC
TRBD2	TRBV7-9	many	TRBJ2-3	16	CASCSFLAGVTDTQYF	TGTGCCAGCTGCTCCTTCCTAGCGGGGGTAACAGATACGCAGTATTTT
NA	TRBV7-8	many	TRBJ1-5	15	CASSLDSSSNQPQHF	TGTGCCAGCAGCTTGGACAGTTCTAGCAATCAGCCCCAGCATTTT
NA	TRBV12-3/TRBV12-4	many	TRBJ1-2	11	CASSLGAGYTF	TGTGCCAGCAGTTTAGGGGCCGGCTACACCTTC
NA	TRBV6-2/TRBV6-3	many	TRBJ2-1	15	CASRLREGLRNEQFF	TGTGCCAGCAGGCTACGAGAGGGACTCCGCAATGAGCAGTTCTTC
NA	TRBV5-4	NA	TRBJ2-7	14	CASSRSGQSYEQYF	TGTGCCAGCAGCCGGTCGGGACAATCCTACGAGCAGTACTTC
TRBD1	TRBV18	NA	TRBJ1-3	15	CASSDDRGPGNTIYF	TGTGCCAGCTCTGACGACAGGGGTCCTGGAAACACCATATATTTT
NA	TRBV6-1	few	TRBJ2-7	14	CASGKTSDVYEQYF	TGTGCCAGCGGCAAAACCAGCGACGTCTACGAGCAGTACTTC
NA	TRBV7-6	many	TRBJ1-1	16	CASSTSRGGGGTEAFF	TGTGCCAGCAGCACCAGTCGGGGGGGGGGCGGCACTGAAGCTTTCTTT
TRBD2	TRBV20-1	NA	TRBJ2-2	16	CSAPKSGTRDTGELFF	TGCAGTGCCCCCAAATCCGGGACTAGAGACACCGGGGAGCTGTTTTTT
NA	TRBV30	few	TRBJ1-1	12	CAWNPGNTEAFF	TGTGCCTGGAACCCAGGGAACACTGAAGCTTTCTTT
NA	TRBV28	many	TRBJ2-2	14	CASIGGANTGELFF	TGTGCCAGCATAGGGGGGGCCAACACCGGGGAGCTGTTTTTT
NA	TRBV27	many	TRBJ1-5	15	CASSPRGTLNQPQHF	TGTGCCAGCAGCCCCCGGGGCACACTAAATCAGCCCCAGCATTTT
NA	TRBV7-9	many	TRBJ2-1	17	CASSPPAGTRSYNEQFF	TGTGCCAGCAGCCCACCAGCCGGGACCCGCTCCTACAATGAGCAGTTCTTC
TRBD2	TRBV7-9	many	TRBJ2-1	14	CASSLGLAGGEQFF	TGTGCCAGCAGCTTGGGACTAGCGGGGGGGGAGCAGTTCTTC
NA	TRBV7-9	many	TRBJ2-3	13	CASIEQRTDTQYF	TGTGCCAGCATTGAACAGCGCACAGATACGCAGTATTTT
NA	TRBV27	NA	TRBJ2-4	15	CASSLSGQAKNIQYF	TGTGCCAGCAGTTTATCGGGCCAAGCCAAAAACATTCAGTACTTC
NA	TRBV11-2	many	TRBJ2-5	15	CASSSTTGSQETQYF	TGTGCCAGCAGCTCGACTACAGGGAGCCAAGAGACCCAGTACTTC
NA	TRBV27	few	TRBJ2-1	14	CASSPRGIYNEQFF	TGTGCCAGCAGTCCCCGAGGGATCTACAATGAGCAGTTCTTC
NA	TRBV28	NA	TRBJ2-3	15	CASSFNAGGTDTQYF	TGTGCCAGCAGTTTTAACGCAGGGGGCACAGATACGCAGTATTTT
NA	TRBV28	many	TRBJ1-6	11	CASGYQSPLHF	TGTGCCAGCGGTTATCAATCACCCCTCCACTTT
NA	TRBV27	NA	TRBJ2-7	12	CASRLGPYEQYF	TGTGCCAGCAGGCTGGGCCCCTACGAGCAGTACTTC
NA	TRBV29-1	NA	TRBJ1-2	13	CSVTRDTAYGYTF	TGCAGCGTGACCCGGGACACAGCTTATGGCTACACCTTC
NA	TRBV7-9	many	TRBJ1-2	15	CASSSRQFDRYGYTF	TGTGCCAGCAGCTCCCGACAATTCGACCGCTATGGCTACACCTTC
TRBD2	TRBV27	few	TRBJ2-1	17	CASSLGPSGATYNEQFF	TGTGCCAGCAGTTTGGGTCCTAGCGGGGCTACCTACAATGAGCAGTTCTTC
TRBD1	TRBV2	many	TRBJ1-5	15	CASSGDRGVNQPQHF	TGTGCCAGCAGTGGGGACAGGGGAGTCAATCAGCCCCAGCATTTT
NA	TRBV28	many	TRBJ2-6	16	CASSLLYPPGANVLTF	TGTGCCAGCAGTTTATTGTACCCCCCTGGGGCCAACGTCCTGACTTTC
NA	TRBV11-2	many	TRBJ2-1	18	CASSLVARANLFDNEQFF	TGTGCCAGCAGCTTAGTGGCGAGGGCCAACCTTTTCGACAATGAGCAGTTCTTC
NA	TRBV20-1	few	TRBJ2-7	15	CSATLDIGTLYEQYF	TGCAGTGCGACATTGGATATAGGGACTTTATACGAGCAGTACTTC
NA	TRBV6-5	many	TRBJ2-7	15	CASSPQGGNPYEQYF	TGTGCCAGCAGTCCCCAGGGGGGAAATCCCTACGAGCAGTACTTC
NA	TRBV5-5	few	TRBJ2-1	15	CASSSSPPGGNEQFF	TGTGCCAGCAGTTCTAGCCCCCCCGGTGGGAATGAGCAGTTCTTC
NA	TRBV6-1	many	TRBJ1-2	13	CASRIRQPHGYTF	TGTGCCAGCAGAATTCGACAGCCCCATGGCTACACCTTC
NA	TRBV7-4	many	TRBJ1-1	15	CASRKDGFLNTEAFF	TGTGCCAGCAGAAAAGACGGCTTTCTGAACACTGAAGCTTTCTTT
NA	TRBV5-4	many	TRBJ1-5	14	CASSFYGGNQPQHF	TGTGCCAGCAGCTTCTACGGAGGGAATCAGCCCCAGCATTTT
NA	TRBV19	many	TRBJ1-3	13	CASSNRSGNTIYF	TGTGCCAGTAGTAACAGGTCTGGAAACACCATATATTTT
NA	TRBV4-2	once	TRBJ1-2	15	CASGQVDPPQEGYTF	TGTGCCAGCGGCCAAGTGGACCCACCACAGGAAGGCTACACCTTC
TRBD1	TRBV7-6	many	TRBJ2-7	17	CASSFGETDRGVGEQYF	TGTGCCAGCAGCTTCGGGGAGACGGACAGGGGGGTTGGCGAGCAGTACTTC
TRBD1	TRBV6-5	many	TRBJ1-2	15	CASSYSGQGADGYTF	TGTGCCAGCAGTTACTCCGGCCAGGGGGCGGATGGCTACACCTTC
NA	TRBV7-9	many	TRBJ2-3	16	CASSSKGVRSTDTQYF	TGTGCCAGCAGCTCGAAGGGGGTTAGGAGCACAGATACGCAGTATTTT
TRBD1	TRBV6-4	NA	TRBJ1-6	15	CASSRSTGFNSPLHF	TGTGCCAGCAGTAGATCGACAGGGTTTAATTCACCCCTCCACTTT
NA	TRBV28	few	TRBJ2-3	14	CASGRAYTTDTQYF	TGTGCCAGCGGGCGGGCTTATACCACAGATACGCAGTATTTT
TRBD2	TRBV27	many	TRBJ2-7	15	CASSASGGTSYEQYF	TGTGCCAGCAGTGCAAGCGGGGGGACCTCCTACGAGCAGTACTTC
TRBD2	TRBV9	once	TRBJ2-7	15	CASSPRVAGQVEQYF	TGTGCCAGCAGCCCCAGGGTAGCGGGCCAGGTAGAGCAGTACTTC
NA	TRBV7-6	NA	TRBJ1-3	14	CASSLWSSGNTIYF	TGTGCCAGCAGCCTGTGGAGCTCTGGAAACACCATATATTTT
NA	TRBV14	many	TRBJ2-3	16	CASSHKRAASTDTQYF	TGTGCCAGCAGCCACAAGAGAGCAGCTAGCACAGATACGCAGTATTTT
TRBD2	TRBV28	NA	TRBJ2-3	19	CASSSPRVAGENPTDTQYF	TGTGCCAGCAGCTCTCCCAGGGTAGCGGGGGAAAACCCCACAGATACGCAGTATTTT
TRBD1	TRBV15	NA	TRBJ2-7	14	CATSYGTGGYEQYF	TGTGCCACCAGCTACGGGACAGGGGGTTACGAGCAGTACTTC
NA	TRBV4-2	few	TRBJ2-3	17	CASSQGRGAPYTDTQYF	TGTGCCAGCAGCCAAGGGCGGGGAGCGCCCTACACAGATACGCAGTATTTT
NA	TRBV11-2	many	TRBJ2-7	17	CASSLEILAGPAYEQYF	TGTGCCAGCAGCTTAGAAATTTTGGCAGGCCCTGCCTACGAGCAGTACTTC
NA	TRBV27	many	TRBJ1-2	14	CASSFFQGRDGYTF	TGTGCCAGCAGTTTCTTCCAGGGTCGGGATGGCTACACCTTC